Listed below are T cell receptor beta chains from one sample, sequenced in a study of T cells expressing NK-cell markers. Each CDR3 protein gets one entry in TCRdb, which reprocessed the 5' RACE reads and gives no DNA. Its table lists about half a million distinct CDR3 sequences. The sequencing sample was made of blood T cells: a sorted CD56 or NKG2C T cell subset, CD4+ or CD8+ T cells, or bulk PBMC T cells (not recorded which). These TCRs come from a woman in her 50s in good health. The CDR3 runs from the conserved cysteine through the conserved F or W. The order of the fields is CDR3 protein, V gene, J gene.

cdr3_aa: CSARNLGEATEAFF; v_call: TRBV20-1; j_call: TRBJ1-1
cdr3_aa: CASSVDRTYTDTQYF; v_call: TRBV2; j_call: TRBJ2-3
cdr3_aa: CASSRTGGLELFF; v_call: TRBV11-3; j_call: TRBJ2-2
cdr3_aa: CASSQTEGDTQYF; v_call: TRBV3-1; j_call: TRBJ2-3
cdr3_aa: CASSLVTAGKSMVWPQHF; v_call: TRBV12-3/TRBV12-4; j_call: TRBJ1-5
cdr3_aa: CASRGMTLPADTQYF; v_call: TRBV12-3/TRBV12-4; j_call: TRBJ2-3
cdr3_aa: CASSLSGERTYEQYF; v_call: TRBV4-2; j_call: TRBJ2-7
cdr3_aa: CASSLNLAEGTGELFF; v_call: TRBV5-6; j_call: TRBJ2-2
cdr3_aa: CASSLGASGRLEQFF; v_call: TRBV11-2; j_call: TRBJ2-1
cdr3_aa: CASSPWAGTSGREQYF; v_call: TRBV18; j_call: TRBJ2-7
cdr3_aa: CASRIGPNEQYF; v_call: TRBV2; j_call: TRBJ2-7
cdr3_aa: CASSLVAGGNIQYF; v_call: TRBV11-2; j_call: TRBJ2-4
cdr3_aa: CASSYAKTRVLVNSPLHF; v_call: TRBV6-5; j_call: TRBJ1-6
cdr3_aa: CSARATYGRGLQITDTQYF; v_call: TRBV20-1; j_call: TRBJ2-3
cdr3_aa: CASTDIYKETQYF; v_call: TRBV19; j_call: TRBJ2-5
cdr3_aa: CAWSGTSVHNEQFF; v_call: TRBV30; j_call: TRBJ2-1
cdr3_aa: CASSPKDTGNTEAFF; v_call: TRBV18; j_call: TRBJ1-1
cdr3_aa: CSASDRGLNSPLHF; v_call: TRBV20-1; j_call: TRBJ1-6
cdr3_aa: CASSLFSAPTYEQYF; v_call: TRBV5-1; j_call: TRBJ2-7
cdr3_aa: CAISNSGTPNTEAFF; v_call: TRBV10-3; j_call: TRBJ1-1
cdr3_aa: CASSLPATQETQYF; v_call: TRBV5-1; j_call: TRBJ2-5
cdr3_aa: CASSLGLAGGLGEQFF; v_call: TRBV12-3/TRBV12-4; j_call: TRBJ2-1
cdr3_aa: CASSSADLVSYNEQFF; v_call: TRBV5-1; j_call: TRBJ2-1
cdr3_aa: CASSLGPPAGGSYEQYF; v_call: TRBV5-1; j_call: TRBJ2-7
cdr3_aa: CSASPFSGASPIGQFF; v_call: TRBV20-1; j_call: TRBJ2-1
cdr3_aa: CASSLARRQALYNEQFF; v_call: TRBV7-9; j_call: TRBJ2-1
cdr3_aa: CASSHLRRNEQFF; v_call: TRBV14; j_call: TRBJ2-1
cdr3_aa: CASSVEALQETQYF; v_call: TRBV9; j_call: TRBJ2-5
cdr3_aa: CASSLRGSPNYGYTF; v_call: TRBV12-3/TRBV12-4; j_call: TRBJ1-2
cdr3_aa: CASSYRLLGEWGAGELFF; v_call: TRBV6-5; j_call: TRBJ2-2
cdr3_aa: CASSLSGVGGTGYTF; v_call: TRBV12-3/TRBV12-4; j_call: TRBJ1-2
cdr3_aa: CSAGTLTYGYTF; v_call: TRBV29-1; j_call: TRBJ1-2
cdr3_aa: CASSTSSGGRWEQFF; v_call: TRBV7-3; j_call: TRBJ2-1
cdr3_aa: CASSELLGQASLFF; v_call: TRBV6-1; j_call: TRBJ1-4
cdr3_aa: CSVDLRGQVRNYGYTF; v_call: TRBV29-1; j_call: TRBJ1-2
cdr3_aa: CSAREIQGGETQYF; v_call: TRBV20-1; j_call: TRBJ2-5
cdr3_aa: CAITPTENYGYTF; v_call: TRBV10-3; j_call: TRBJ1-2
cdr3_aa: CASSIDWSGTPYNEQFF; v_call: TRBV19; j_call: TRBJ2-1
cdr3_aa: CSARDIWDRTALF; v_call: TRBV20-1; j_call: TRBJ1-1
cdr3_aa: CSAIMASYNEQFF; v_call: TRBV20-1; j_call: TRBJ2-1
cdr3_aa: CASSPQQGMGETQYF; v_call: TRBV18; j_call: TRBJ2-5
cdr3_aa: CASSMYFSPQGQETQYF; v_call: TRBV19; j_call: TRBJ2-5
cdr3_aa: CASALASSYNSPLHF; v_call: TRBV18; j_call: TRBJ1-6
cdr3_aa: CASTPVGTYEQYF; v_call: TRBV5-1; j_call: TRBJ2-7
cdr3_aa: CASSQPLFLTEAFF; v_call: TRBV6-6; j_call: TRBJ1-1
cdr3_aa: CASSLVGVNTDTQYF; v_call: TRBV4-1; j_call: TRBJ2-3
cdr3_aa: CASSLSPGQETQYF; v_call: TRBV7-3; j_call: TRBJ2-5
cdr3_aa: CASGSRGGNTEAFF; v_call: TRBV12-3/TRBV12-4; j_call: TRBJ1-1
cdr3_aa: CSARDRSGRANKQYF; v_call: TRBV20-1; j_call: TRBJ2-3
cdr3_aa: CASKTGLAINTGELFF; v_call: TRBV27; j_call: TRBJ2-2
cdr3_aa: CASPKGEVAGSGELFF; v_call: TRBV6-2/TRBV6-3; j_call: TRBJ2-2